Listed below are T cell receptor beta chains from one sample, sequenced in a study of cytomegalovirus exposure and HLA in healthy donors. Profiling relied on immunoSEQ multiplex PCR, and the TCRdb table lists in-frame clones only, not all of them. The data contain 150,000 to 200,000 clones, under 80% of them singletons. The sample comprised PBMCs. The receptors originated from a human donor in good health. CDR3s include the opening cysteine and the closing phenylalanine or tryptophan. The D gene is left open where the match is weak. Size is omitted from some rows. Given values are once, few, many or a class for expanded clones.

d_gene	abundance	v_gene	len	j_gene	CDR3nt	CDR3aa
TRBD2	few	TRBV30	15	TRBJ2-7	TGTGCCTGGAGTGTACAAGCGGGGTGCCCTCTCGAGCAGTACTTC	CAWSVQAGCPLEQYF
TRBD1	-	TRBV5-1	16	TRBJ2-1	TGCGCCAGCAGCTCGCCGACAGGGGTGATGCAGGGTGAGCAGTTCTTC	CASSSPTGVMQGEQFF
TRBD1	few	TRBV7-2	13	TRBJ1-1	TGTGCCAGCAGCTTCGTGGAGACAGGGCGAGCTTTCTTT	CASSFVETGRAFF
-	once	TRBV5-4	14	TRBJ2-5	TGTGCCAGCAGCTTGGGGAGGGGCCAAGAGACCCAGTACTTC	CASSLGRGQETQYF
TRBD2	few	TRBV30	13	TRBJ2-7	TGTGCCTGGTGCGGGGGGCCCCCTCGCGAGCAGTACTTC	CAWCGGPPREQYF
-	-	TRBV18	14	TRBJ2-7	TGTGCCAGCTCACCACTGGGGGGAACCTACGAGCAGTACTTC	CASSPLGGTYEQYF
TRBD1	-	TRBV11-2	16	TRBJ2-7	TGTGCCAGCCAGAAGGGGTCAGGGGGCCTGTCCTACGAGCAGTACTTC	CASQKGSGGLSYEQYF
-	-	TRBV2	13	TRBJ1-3	TGTGCCAGCAGTGAGGTTTCCGCCAGAACCATATATTTT	CASSEVSARTIYF
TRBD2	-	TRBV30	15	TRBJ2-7	TGTGCCTGGAGTCCCCGACTAGCGGAGACCTACGAGCAGTACTTC	CAWSPRLAETYEQYF
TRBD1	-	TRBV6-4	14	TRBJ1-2	TGTGCCAGCAGTGAAGACAGGGGGCGGGATGGCTACACCTTC	CASSEDRGRDGYTF
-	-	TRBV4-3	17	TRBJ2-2	TGCGCCAGCAGCCAAGAAGATACGAGACAGATTACCGGGGAGCTGTTTTTT	CASSQEDTRQITGELFF
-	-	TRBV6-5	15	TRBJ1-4	TGTGCCAGCAGTTACCTAACTCAATCCCGGGTGGAACTGTTTTTT	CASSYLTQSRVELFF
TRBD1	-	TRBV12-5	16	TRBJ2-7	TGTGCTAGTGGTTTAACGAGGGGGCAGGGGGCCTACGAGCAGTACTTC	CASGLTRGQGAYEQYF
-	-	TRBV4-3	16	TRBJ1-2	TGCGCCAGCAGCCAAAATTCACGGGGGAATCAGGGTGGCTACACCTTC	CASSQNSRGNQGGYTF
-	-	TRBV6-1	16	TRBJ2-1	TGTGCCAGCAGTGAACAACCGCCCAGCTCCTACAATGAGCAGTTCTTC	CASSEQPPSSYNEQFF
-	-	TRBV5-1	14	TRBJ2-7	TGCGCCAGCAACGTTGGGCTAGCGACCTACGAGCAGTACTTC	CASNVGLATYEQYF
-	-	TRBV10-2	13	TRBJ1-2	TGCGCCAGCAGTGAGGTTCAGGGCTCAGGCTACACCTTC	CASSEVQGSGYTF
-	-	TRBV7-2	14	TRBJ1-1	TGTGCCAGCAGCTTAGGGAGGGGCAACACTGAAGCTTTCTTT	CASSLGRGNTEAFF
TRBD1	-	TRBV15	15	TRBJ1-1	TGTGCCACCAGCAGAGGTCTGACAGGGGGCTGTGAAGCTTTCTTT	CATSRGLTGGCEAFF
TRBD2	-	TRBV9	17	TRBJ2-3	TGTGCCAGCAGCCCCCGTGGGACTAGCGGGGCAACAGATACGCAGTATTTT	CASSPRGTSGATDTQYF
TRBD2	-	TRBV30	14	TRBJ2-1	TGTGCCTGGGCCGGGGGGGGGAGGGGCAATGAGCAGTTCTTC	CAWAGGGRGNEQFF
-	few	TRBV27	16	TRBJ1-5	TGTGCCAGCAGTTTGACAGGCCCTTATAGCAATCAGCCCCAGCATTTT	CASSLTGPYSNQPQHF
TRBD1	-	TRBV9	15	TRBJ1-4	TGTGCCAGCAGCGGGAGGACAGGGTCGGATGAAAAACTGTTTTTT	CASSGRTGSDEKLFF
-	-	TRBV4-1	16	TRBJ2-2	TGCGCCAGCAGCCAAGTGTTGCGGGGGAACACCGGGGAGCTGTTTTTT	CASSQVLRGNTGELFF